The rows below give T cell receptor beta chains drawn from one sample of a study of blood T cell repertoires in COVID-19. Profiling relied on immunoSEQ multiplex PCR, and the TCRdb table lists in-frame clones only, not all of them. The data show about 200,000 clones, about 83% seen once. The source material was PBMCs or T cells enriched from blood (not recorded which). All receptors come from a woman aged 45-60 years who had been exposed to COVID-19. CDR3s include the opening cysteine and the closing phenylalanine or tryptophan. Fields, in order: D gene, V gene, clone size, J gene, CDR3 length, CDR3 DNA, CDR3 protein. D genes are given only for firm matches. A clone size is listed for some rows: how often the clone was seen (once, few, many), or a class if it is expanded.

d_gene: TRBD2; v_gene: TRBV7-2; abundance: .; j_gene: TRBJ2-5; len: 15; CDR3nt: TGTGCCAGCAGCTTCCGGCGGGGGGGCGGGGAGACCCAGTACTTC; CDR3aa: CASSFRRGGGETQYF
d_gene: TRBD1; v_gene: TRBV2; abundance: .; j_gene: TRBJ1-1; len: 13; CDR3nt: TGTGCCAGCGGGGACAGGGGGAACACTGAAGCTTTCTTT; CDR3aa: CASGDRGNTEAFF
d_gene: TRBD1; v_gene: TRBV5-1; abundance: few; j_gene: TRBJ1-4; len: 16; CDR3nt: TGCGCCAGCAGCTTGGGAGGGGGCACAACTAATGAAAAACTGTTTTTT; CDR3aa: CASSLGGGTTNEKLFF
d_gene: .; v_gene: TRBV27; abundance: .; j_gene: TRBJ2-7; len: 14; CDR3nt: TGTGCCAGCAGTTTAGTCTCTACAGGGTACGAGCAGTACTTC; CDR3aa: CASSLVSTGYEQYF
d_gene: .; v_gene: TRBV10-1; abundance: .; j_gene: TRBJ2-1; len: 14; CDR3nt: TGCGCCAGCAGTGAGCGGGGGGCCGGGAATGAGCAGTTCTTC; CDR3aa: CASSERGAGNEQFF
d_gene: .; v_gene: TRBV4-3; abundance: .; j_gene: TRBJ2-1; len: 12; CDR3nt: TGCGCCAGCAGCCAAGTAGGGCAGGGGCAGTTCTTC; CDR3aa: CASSQVGQGQFF
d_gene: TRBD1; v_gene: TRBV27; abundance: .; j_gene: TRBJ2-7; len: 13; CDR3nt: TGTGCCAGCAGACCGGACAGGATGTACGAGCAGTACTTC; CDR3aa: CASRPDRMYEQYF
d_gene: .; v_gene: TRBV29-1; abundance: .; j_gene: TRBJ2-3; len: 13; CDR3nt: TGCAGCGTTGATGGGGGCAGCTGGGATACGCAGTATTTT; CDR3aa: CSVDGGSWDTQYF
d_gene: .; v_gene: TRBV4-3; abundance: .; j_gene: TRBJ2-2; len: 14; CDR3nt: TGCGCCAGCAGCCAAGGTCAGGACACCGGGGAGCTGTTTTTT; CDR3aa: CASSQGQDTGELFF
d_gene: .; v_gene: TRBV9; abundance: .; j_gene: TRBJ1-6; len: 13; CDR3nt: TGTGCCAGCAGCGTAGGTGACAAGTCACCCCTCCACTTT; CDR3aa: CASSVGDKSPLHF
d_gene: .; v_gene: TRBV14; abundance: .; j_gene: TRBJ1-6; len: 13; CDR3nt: TGTGCCAGCAGCTCCAAAGTCGGTTCACCCCTCCACTTT; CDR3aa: CASSSKVGSPLHF
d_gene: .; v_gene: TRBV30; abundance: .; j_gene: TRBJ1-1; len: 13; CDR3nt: TGTGCCTGGAGTGGCCCGGGAGTATCTGAAGCTTTCTTT; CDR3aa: CAWSGPGVSEAFF
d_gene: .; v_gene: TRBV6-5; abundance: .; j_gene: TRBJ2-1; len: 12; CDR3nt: TGTGCCAGCAGTTTTGGGGAGAATGAGCAGTTCTTC; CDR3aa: CASSFGENEQFF
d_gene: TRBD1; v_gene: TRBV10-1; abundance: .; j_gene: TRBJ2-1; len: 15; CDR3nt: TGCGCCAGCAGTGATTGGGACAGCTCCTACAATGAGCAGTTCTTC; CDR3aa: CASSDWDSSYNEQFF
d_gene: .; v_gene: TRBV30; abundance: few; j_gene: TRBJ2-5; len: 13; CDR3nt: TGTGCCGGATGGGGGCGGGGGCTGGAGACCCAGTACTTC; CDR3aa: CAGWGRGLETQYF
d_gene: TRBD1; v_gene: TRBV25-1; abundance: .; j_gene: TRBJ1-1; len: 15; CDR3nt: TGTGCCAGCAGTGACAAACGACAGGGTAACACTGAAGCTTTCTTT; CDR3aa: CASSDKRQGNTEAFF
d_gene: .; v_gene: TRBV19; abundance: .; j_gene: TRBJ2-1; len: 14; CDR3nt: TGTGCCAGTAGTCCCCGGTTAGGGGCCAATGAGCAGTTCTTC; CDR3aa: CASSPRLGANEQFF
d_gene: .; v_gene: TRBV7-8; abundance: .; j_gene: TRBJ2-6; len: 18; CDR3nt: TGTGCCAGCAGCCAATTACAGCTTCGGTCTGCGGGGGCCAACGTCCTGACTTTC; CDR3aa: CASSQLQLRSAGANVLTF
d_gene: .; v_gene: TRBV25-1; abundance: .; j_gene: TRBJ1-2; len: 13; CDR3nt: TGTGCCAGCAGTGAAAAAACCAGGGGTTCCTACACCTTC; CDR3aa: CASSEKTRGSYTF
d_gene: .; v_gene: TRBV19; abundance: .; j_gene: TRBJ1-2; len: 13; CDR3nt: TGTGCCAGTAGTATTGACAGGTCTTATGGCTACACCTTC; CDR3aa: CASSIDRSYGYTF
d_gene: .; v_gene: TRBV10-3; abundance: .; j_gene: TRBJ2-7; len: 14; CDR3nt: TGTGCCATCAGTGTCGGATCAATCGCGGGGGAGCAGTACTTC; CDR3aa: CAISVGSIAGEQYF
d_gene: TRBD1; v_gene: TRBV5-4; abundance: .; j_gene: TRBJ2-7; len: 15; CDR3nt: TGTGCCAGCAGCTTGTCGACAGGGTGGTCGCACGAGCAGTACTTC; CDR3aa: CASSLSTGWSHEQYF
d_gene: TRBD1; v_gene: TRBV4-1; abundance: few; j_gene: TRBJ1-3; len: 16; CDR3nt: TGCGCCAGCAGCTTAACCTATACAGGGGCTGGAAACACCATATATTTT; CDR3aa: CASSLTYTGAGNTIYF
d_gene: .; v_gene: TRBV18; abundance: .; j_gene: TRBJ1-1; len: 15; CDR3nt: TGTGCCAGCTCACCAGACCCAGGGGCACACACTGAAGCTTTCTTT; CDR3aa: CASSPDPGAHTEAFF
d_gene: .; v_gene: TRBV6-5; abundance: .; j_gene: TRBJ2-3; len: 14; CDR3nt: TGTGCCAGCGGAGGGGGGGGCCGCACAGATACGCAGTATTTT; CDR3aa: CASGGGGRTDTQYF
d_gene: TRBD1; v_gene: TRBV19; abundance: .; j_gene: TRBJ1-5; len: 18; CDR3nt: TGTGCCAGTAGGCTGGAGCCCTTCGGGGGACAGGGGAGTCAGCCCCAGCATTTT; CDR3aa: CASRLEPFGGQGSQPQHF
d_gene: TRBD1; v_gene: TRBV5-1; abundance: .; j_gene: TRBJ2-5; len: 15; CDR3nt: TGCGCCAGCAGCTTGGGCGGACAGGGGGCGGGGACCCAGTACTTC; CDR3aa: CASSLGGQGAGTQYF
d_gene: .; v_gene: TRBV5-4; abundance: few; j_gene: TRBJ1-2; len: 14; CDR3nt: TGTGCCAGCAGCTTGTGGCTACAGGGCTATGGCTACACCTTC; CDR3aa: CASSLWLQGYGYTF
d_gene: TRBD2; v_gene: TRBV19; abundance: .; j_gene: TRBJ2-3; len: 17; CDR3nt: TGTGCCAGTAGTCCCTCCCTAGCGGGGTTCCGCACAGATACGCAGTATTTT; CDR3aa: CASSPSLAGFRTDTQYF
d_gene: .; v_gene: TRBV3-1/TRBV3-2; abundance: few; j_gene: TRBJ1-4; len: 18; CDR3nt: TGTGCCAGCAGCCAAGATCTTGACCCGGAGGAAACTAATGAAAAACTGTTTTTT; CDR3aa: CASSQDLDPEETNEKLFF
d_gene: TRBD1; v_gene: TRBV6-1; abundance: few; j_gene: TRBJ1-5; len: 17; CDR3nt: TGTGCCAGCAGTGGACGGACAGGGGCCTTTCTCAATCAGCCCCAGCATTTT; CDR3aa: CASSGRTGAFLNQPQHF
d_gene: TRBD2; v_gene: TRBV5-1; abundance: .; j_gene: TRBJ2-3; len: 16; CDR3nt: TGCGCCAGCAGCTTCAGTAGCGGGGGGCGGACAGATACGCAGTATTTT; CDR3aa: CASSFSSGGRTDTQYF
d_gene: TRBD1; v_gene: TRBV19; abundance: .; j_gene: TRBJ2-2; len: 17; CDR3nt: TGTGCCAGTGCCCCCGGGACAGGGGTGTTTAGCACCGGGGAGCTGTTTTTT; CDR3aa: CASAPGTGVFSTGELFF
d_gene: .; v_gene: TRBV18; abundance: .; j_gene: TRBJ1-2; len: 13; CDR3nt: TGTGCCAGCTCACCAAGGACTTCTTATGGCTACACCTTC; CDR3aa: CASSPRTSYGYTF
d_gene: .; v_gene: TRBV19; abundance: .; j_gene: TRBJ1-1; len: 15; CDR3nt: TGTGCCAGTAGTATCACAGGAACGATGAACACTGAAGCTTTCTTT; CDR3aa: CASSITGTMNTEAFF
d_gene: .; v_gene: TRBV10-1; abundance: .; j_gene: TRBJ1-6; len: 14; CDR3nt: TGCGCCAGCAGTGAACGAGGAGGGAGTTCACCCCTCCACTTT; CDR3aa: CASSERGGSSPLHF
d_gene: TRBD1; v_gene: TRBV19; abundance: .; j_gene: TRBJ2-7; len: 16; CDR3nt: TGTGCCAGTGCCCGGGCCGGGACAGCTATTTTCTACGAGCAGTACTTC; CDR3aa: CASARAGTAIFYEQYF
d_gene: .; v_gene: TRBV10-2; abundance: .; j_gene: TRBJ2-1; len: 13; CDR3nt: TGCGCCAGCAGGGGCTCGCCGATGGGTGAGCAGTTCTTC; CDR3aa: CASRGSPMGEQFF
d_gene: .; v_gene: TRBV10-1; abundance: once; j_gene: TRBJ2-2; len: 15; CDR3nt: TGCGCCAGCAGTGAGTCGATGGCGGTCACCGGGGAGCTGTTTTTT; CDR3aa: CASSESMAVTGELFF
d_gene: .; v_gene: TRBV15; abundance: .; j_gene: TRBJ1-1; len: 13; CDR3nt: TGTGCCACCAGCAGAGATGGGCCAGTTAGTGCTTTCTTT; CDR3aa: CATSRDGPVSAFF
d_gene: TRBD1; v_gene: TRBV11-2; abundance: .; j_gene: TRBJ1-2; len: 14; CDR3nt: TGTGCCAGCAGCTTGGACAGGGGCAGCTATGGCTACACCTTC; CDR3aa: CASSLDRGSYGYTF
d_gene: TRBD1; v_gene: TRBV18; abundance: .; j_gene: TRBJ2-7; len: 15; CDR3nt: TGTGCCAGCTCACCCGGGACAGGCGCTCTGAGAGAGCAGTACTTC; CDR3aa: CASSPGTGALREQYF
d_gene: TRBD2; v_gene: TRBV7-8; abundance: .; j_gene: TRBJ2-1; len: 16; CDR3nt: TGTGCCAGCAGCTCCGCTAGCGGGGGGATCAACAATGAGCAGTTCTTC; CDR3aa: CASSSASGGINNEQFF
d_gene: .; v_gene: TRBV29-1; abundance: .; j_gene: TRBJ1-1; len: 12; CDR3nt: TGCAGCTGCGGGGGGAGTTACACTGAAGCTTTCTTT; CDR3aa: CSCGGSYTEAFF
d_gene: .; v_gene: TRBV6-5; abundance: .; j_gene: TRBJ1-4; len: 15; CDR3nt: TGTACCAGCATCGGCAGGGGCTCTCCGTTCGAAAAACTGTTTTTT; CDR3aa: CTSIGRGSPFEKLFF
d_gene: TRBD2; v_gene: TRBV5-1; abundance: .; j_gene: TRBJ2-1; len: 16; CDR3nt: TGCGCCAGCAGACCTCTTCTAGCGGGGGGGCCCAATGAGCAGTTCTTC; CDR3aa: CASRPLLAGGPNEQFF
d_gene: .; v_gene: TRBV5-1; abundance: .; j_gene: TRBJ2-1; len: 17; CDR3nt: TGCGCCAGCACCCATAGCATTGGTCTTGTGTCCTACAATGAGCAGTTCTTC; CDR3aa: CASTHSIGLVSYNEQFF
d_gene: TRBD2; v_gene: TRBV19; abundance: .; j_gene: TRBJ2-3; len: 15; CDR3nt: TGTGCCAGTAGTACACGGGGGGGCCGCACAGATACGCAGTATTTT; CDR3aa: CASSTRGGRTDTQYF
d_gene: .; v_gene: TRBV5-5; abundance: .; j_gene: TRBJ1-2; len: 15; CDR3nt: TGTGCCAGCAGCTTGGGTCAGGGCTTGATCTATGGCTACACCTTC; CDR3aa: CASSLGQGLIYGYTF
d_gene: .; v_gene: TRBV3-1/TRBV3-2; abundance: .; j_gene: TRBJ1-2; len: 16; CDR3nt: TGTGCCAGCAGCCAAGGGCGGGGGCGGCCGCACTATGGCTACACCTTC; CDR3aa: CASSQGRGRPHYGYTF
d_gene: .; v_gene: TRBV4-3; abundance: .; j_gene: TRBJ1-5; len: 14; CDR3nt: TGCGCCAGCAGCCAAGAGCGAGGGCCAAAGCCCCAGCATTTT; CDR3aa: CASSQERGPKPQHF
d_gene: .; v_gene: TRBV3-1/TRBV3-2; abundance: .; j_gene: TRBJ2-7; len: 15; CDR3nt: TGTGCCAGCAGCCAAGGTCTTGGACTGAACTACGAGCAGTACTTC; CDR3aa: CASSQGLGLNYEQYF
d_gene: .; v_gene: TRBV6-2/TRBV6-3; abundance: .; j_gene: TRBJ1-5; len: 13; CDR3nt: TGTGCCAGCAGTTACGGGGGGAATCAGCCCCAGCATTTT; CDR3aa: CASSYGGNQPQHF
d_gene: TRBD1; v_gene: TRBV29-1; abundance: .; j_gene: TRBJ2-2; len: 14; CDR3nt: TGCAGCGCTCCGGGACAGGGAAGCACCGGGGAGCTGTTTTTT; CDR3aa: CSAPGQGSTGELFF
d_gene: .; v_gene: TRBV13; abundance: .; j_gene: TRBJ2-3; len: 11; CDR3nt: TGTGCCAGCAGCTTGGCAAATACGCAGTATTTT; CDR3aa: CASSLANTQYF
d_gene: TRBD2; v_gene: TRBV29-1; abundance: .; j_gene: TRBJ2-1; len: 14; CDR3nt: TGCAGCGTTGATGGGACTAGCGGCTACAATGAGCAGTTCTTC; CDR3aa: CSVDGTSGYNEQFF